The present TCR beta chain was sequenced within a study of human T cells and chemical hapten exposure. At the level of the study: DPC at 2% was the sensitizing agent, placed on around 2 cm by around 2 cm of upper inner arm skin.

The CDR3 covers 14 residues. Looked up from germline, CDR1 is MDHEN and CDR2 is SYDVKM. Trimming at V came to 2 bases and at J to 0 bases, leaving 0 bases not matched to a gene. The library labeled individual cDNA molecules by adding unique molecular identifiers to them. TCRdb itself ran the RACE reads through MiXCR, one entry per CDR3 protein. The sample comprises roughly 110,000 distinct CDR3 sequences, more than 10% of which are singletons, and 1.6% rests with the top ten. This clonotype was observed at least ten times. Noted time point: pre-sensitization, week 0. Treatment: therapeutic diphenylcyclopropenone sensitization with weekly scalp DPC.

The sequence came from a woman in her forties or fifties with alopecia areata. Some clones in this sample may be carry-over from other donors' samples. Sequences were derived from whole blood, sampled in connection with sensitization to the hapten diphenylcyclopropenone (DPC). The chain links TRBV28 to TRBJ1-1, with TRBD1 identical over 7 bases. This CDR3 reads CASSLGTVNTEAFF. The CDR3 nucleotides read TGTGCCAGCAGTTTAGGGACAGTGAACACTGAAGCTTTCTTT. Full variable domain (missing parts from reference TRBV28 and TRBJ1-1): DVKVTQSSRYLVKRTGEKVFLECVQDMDHENMFWYRQDPGLGLRLIYFSYDVKMKEKGDIPEGYSVSREKKERFSLILESASTNQTSMYLCASSLGTVNTEAFFGQGTRLTVV.